These 28 T cell receptor beta chains came from one sample sequenced in a study of technical replicates of blood from several donors. Sequencing was performed with immunoSEQ multiplex PCR; in TCRdb, only in-frame clones are kept and a portion is missing. Here the sample spans roughly 80,000 clones, 89% being singletons. Sequencing was carried out using T cells isolated from PBMCs. Source of these receptors: a human donor in good health.

V and J are TRBV5-1 and TRBJ2-3; 7 nucleotides align to TRBD2. CDR1 and CDR2 from the germline V gene are SGHRS and YFSETQ. V was clipped by 0 bases and J by 3 bases; unmatched bases: 7. CDR3 length: 16 amino acids. The CDR3: CASSLGEGGVTDTQYF. The CDR3 bases are TGCGCCAGCAGCTTGGGGGAGGGAGGAGTGACAGATACGCAGTATTTT.

This clone was detected only once. The V call is TRBV19, the J call TRBJ1-2; weak D call: TRBD1 (5 bases). The V end was cut by 2 bases, the J end by 2 bases, with 12 bases between. This CDR3 has 15 amino acids. Germline V gene data show CDR1 as LNHDA and CDR2 as SQIVND (reference sequence). The CDR3 loop reads CASSIIDSGNYGYTF. For the CDR3, the DNA is TGTGCCAGTAGTATAATCGACAGCGGGAACTATGGCTACACCTTC.

V is TRBV19 and J is TRBJ1-5, with 8 bases lining up with TRBD1. Losses at the gene ends were 9 bases for V and 2 bases for J; bases not matched to a gene: 6. CDR1 and CDR2 (germline): LNHDA, SQIVND (reference sequence). The CDR3 is made up of 14 amino acids. CDR3 bases: TGTGCCAGCAGAAAGGGACAGGGCAATCAGCCCCAGCATTTT. Translated: CASRKGQGNQPQHF. Filled out from reference TRBV19 and TRBJ1-5, the complete variable domain reads DGGITQSPKYLFRKEGQNVTLSCEQNLNHDAMYWYRQDPGQGLRLIYYSQIVNDFQKGDIAEGYSVSREKKESFPLTVTSAQKNPTAFYLCASRKGQGNQPQHFGDGTRLSIL.

The V call is TRBV9, the J call TRBJ2-3, with D possibly TRBD2 on 6 matching bases. With 2 bases removed from V and 3 bases from J, the gap between germline ends came to 13 bases. This CDR3 is 15 amino acids long. The V gene's germline CDR1 is SGDLS and CDR2 YYNGEE. CDR3 residues: CASSVGGSRTDTQYF. DNA of the CDR3: TGTGCCAGCAGCGTTGGAGGGAGTCGGACAGATACGCAGTATTTT.

The rearrangement uses TRBV5-1 and TRBJ2-1; weak D call: TRBD1 (6 bases). The V and J ends lost 4 bases and 7 bases respectively, with 12 bases between them. The CDR3 has 13 residues. Germline CDR1 SGHRS, CDR2 YFSETQ. The CDR3 DNA sequence: TGCGCCAGCAGCAGTGGGACAAGGAATGAGCAGTTCTTC. Protein product: CASSSGTRNEQFF.

The chain is built from TRBV19 and TRBJ2-1; 7 bases map to TRBD1. Per the germline V gene, CDR1 is LNHDA and CDR2 is SQIVND (reference sequence). The CDR3 is 17 residues long. V lost 3 bases and J lost 6; bases outside the gene matches: 14. CDR3 amino acids: CASSILGGAIEGNEQFF. Written as DNA, the CDR3 is TGTGCCAGTAGTATCCTAGGGGGCGCTATCGAAGGCAATGAGCAGTTCTTC.

The rearrangement joins TRBV6-5 to TRBJ2-7, with 8 bases aligning to TRBD1. V shed 7 bases and J 4 bases; nucleotides not matched to a gene: 9. The CDR3 runs 14 residues. In germline, CDR1 is MNHEY, CDR2 SVGAGI. This chain's CDR3 is CASNGQGARYEQYF. The CDR3, as DNA: TGTGCCAGCAACGGACAGGGTGCTAGGTACGAGCAGTACTTC.

The rearrangement links TRBV7-3 to TRBJ2-1; 8 bases fit TRBD2. Germline CDR1 is SGHTA and CDR2 is FQGTGA. J gave up 4 bases and V 0 bases, and 5 bases lay outside the gene matches. The CDR3 is 16 amino acids. CDR3 DNA: TGTGCCAGCAGCTTAACTAGCGGGAATGGATACAATGAGCAGTTCTTC. It translates to CASSLTSGNGYNEQFF.

In DNA form, the CDR3 reads TGTGCCAGCAGCTTAAGAGTTTCCTACGAGCAGTACTTC. Its protein product is CASSLRVSYEQYF. J is TRBJ2-7 and V is TRBV7-2; D is undetermined. V lost 2 bases and J 1 base, leaving 6 bases between the germline ends. Per the germline V gene, CDR1 is SGHTA and CDR2 is FQGNSA. The CDR3 covers 13 residues. Drawing the rest from reference TRBV7-2 and TRBJ2-7, the complete variable domain is GAGVSQSPSNKVTEKGKDVELRCDPISGHTALYWYRQSLGQGLEFLIYFQGNSAPDKSGLPSDRFSAERTGGSVSTLTIQRTQQEDSAVYLCASSLRVSYEQYFGPGTRLTVT.

This clone was counted a single time. V and J are TRBV5-6 and TRBJ1-2; tentative D call: TRBD1 (6 bases). Germline lookup yields CDR1 SGHDT and CDR2 YYEEEE. Trimming took off 2 bases at V and 3 bases at J, with 11 bases between the two ends. This CDR3 has 14 residues. The CDR3 DNA sequence: TGTGCCAGCAGCTTCTTCCAGGGGTACTATGGCTACACCTTC. Translated: CASSFFQGYYGYTF.

The chain is built from TRBV29-1 and TRBJ2-3; 8 bases match TRBD1. The CDR3 totals 12 residues. Germline assignment: CDR1 SQVTM and CDR2 ANQGSEA. The trim removed 5 bases at V and 6 bases at J, leaving 4 bases unmatched. CDR3 sequence reads: CSVRQGLDTQYF. For the CDR3, the DNA is TGCAGCGTTAGACAGGGGTTGGATACGCAGTATTTT.

The CDR3 nucleotides read TGTGCCAGCAGCTCCGGGACAGATTTTCCGAATGAGCAGTTCTTC. This gives the protein CASSSGTDFPNEQFF. The chain is built from TRBV7-3 and TRBJ2-1; 7 nucleotides match TRBD1. Germline CDR1 and CDR2: SGHTA and FQGTGA. The length of the CDR3 is 15 residues. V lost 4 bases, J lost 7 bases, and 10 bases stayed unmatched.

The rearrangement links TRBV7-9 to TRBJ2-7; D is unclear. Deletions cut 5 bases from V and 4 bases from J, with 6 bases between. From germline, CDR1 is SEHNR and CDR2 FQNEAQ (reference sequence). The CDR3 extends over 11 amino acids. The chain's CDR3 is CASSPEYEQYF. CDR3 bases: TGTGCCAGCAGCCCCGAGTACGAGCAGTACTTC. Filled out from reference TRBV7-9 and TRBJ2-7, the complete variable domain reads DTGVSQNPRHKITKRGQNVTFRCDPISEHNRLYWYRQTLGQGPEFLTYFQNEAQLEKSRLLSDRFSAERPKGSFSTLEIQRTEQGDSAMYLCASSPEYEQYFGPGTRLTVT.

The chain combines TRBV6-5 with TRBJ2-7, with 14 positions matching TRBD2. CDR1 is MNHEY, CDR2 SVGAGI, per germline. The J segment lost 4 bases and the V segment lost 0 bases, leaving 2 bases of the junction unmatched. The CDR3 consists of 16 residues. CDR3 loop: CASSYSTSGRGYEQYF. The CDR3 coding sequence is TGTGCCAGCAGTTACTCGACTAGCGGGAGGGGGTACGAGCAGTACTTC.

This chain connects TRBV6-5 to TRBJ2-7, with D perhaps TRBD1 (6 bases). V shed 9 bases and J shed 4 bases, with 13 bases lying between them. The CDR3 extends over 12 amino acids. CDR1 and CDR2 from the germline V gene are MNHEY and SVGAGI. DNA for the CDR3: TGTGCCAGTACCAAACAGGGTTACGAGCAGTACTTC. Translated: CASTKQGYEQYF.

This rearrangement joins TRBV29-1 to TRBJ1-1; possible D gene TRBD1, 6 bases. The CDR3 loop spans 12 amino acids. Looked up from germline, CDR1 is SQVTM and CDR2 is ANQGSEA. Between the trimmed V and J ends, which lost 7 bases and 0 bases, there was a span of 9 bases. The CDR3 coding sequence is TGCAGCGCTGGACAGATGAACACTGAAGCTTTCTTT. Its translation: CSAGQMNTEAFF.

V and J are TRBV5-1 and TRBJ2-2; 9 nucleotides agree with TRBD1. The CDR3 has 17 amino acids. Looked up from germline, CDR1 is SGHRS and CDR2 is YFSETQ. The junction had 7 bases not matched to a gene; V was cut back by 3 bases and J by 1 base. CDR3 DNA sequence: TGCGCCAGCAGCTCAACCCCGGGACAGGGGAACACCGGGGAGCTGTTTTTT. The encoded protein is CASSSTPGQGNTGELFF.

This chain links TRBV30 with TRBJ1-3; D ambiguous. Trimming pared 4 bases from V and 1 base from J, leaving 11 bases between. Germline V gene data show CDR1 as GTSNPN and CDR2 as SVGIG (reference sequence). CDR3 length equals 14 residues. CDR3 sequence reads: CAWTFGGSGNTIYF. The CDR3 nucleotides are TGTGCCTGGACCTTCGGAGGGTCTGGAAACACCATATATTTT.

This clone was detected only once. The rearrangement joins TRBV28 to TRBJ1-2, with 7 bases lining up with TRBD1. Germline CDR1 is MDHEN and CDR2 is SYDVKM. The CDR3 has 13 residues. Trimming at V came to 7 bases and at J to 2 bases, leaving 4 bases not matched to a gene. The CDR3 DNA sequence: TGTGCCAGCAACGGACAGGCCAACTATGGCTACACCTTC. Amino acid sequence: CASNGQANYGYTF.

V is TRBV6-5 and J is TRBJ2-2, with D possibly being TRBD1 (6 bases). The germline CDR1 and CDR2 sequences are MNHEY and SVGAGI. The CDR3 length is 15 residues. V lost 5 bases, J lost 4 bases, and 14 bases lay in between. CDR3 protein: CASSGSGAFTGELFF. The CDR3 region has the DNA TGTGCCAGCAGTGGCTCAGGGGCCTTCACCGGGGAGCTGTTTTTT.

This clone was counted only a few times. The chain uses TRBV30 and TRBJ1-1; possible D gene TRBD1, 6 bases. The CDR3 extends over 13 amino acids. The ends were cut back, 4 bases at V and 1 base at J, with 10 bases in the middle. The germline gives CDR1 GTSNPN, CDR2 SVGIG (reference sequence). In nucleotides, the CDR3 is TGTGCCTGGACTCCAGGGGCGAACACTGAAGCTTTCTTT. Encoded protein: CAWTPGANTEAFF.

In this sample, this clone turned up a few times. The chain couples TRBV28 to TRBJ1-5; 8 nucleotides line up with TRBD1. Germline V gives CDR1 MDHEN, CDR2 SYDVKM. Unmatched junction bases numbered 11, after V lost 11 bases and J lost 2 bases. This CDR3 comprises 15 residues. CDR3 amino acids: CAGGQGVEGNQPQHF. The CDR3 DNA is TGTGCCGGCGGACAGGGCGTCGAGGGCAATCAGCCCCAGCATTTT. The entire variable domain, with the rest obtained from reference TRBV28 and TRBJ1-5, is as follows: DVKVTQSSRYLVKRTGEKVFLECVQDMDHENMFWYRQDPGLGLRLIYFSYDVKMKEKGDIPEGYSVSREKKERFSLILESASTNQTSMYLCAGGQGVEGNQPQHFGDGTRLSIL.

The chain uses TRBV2 and TRBJ2-7, with 8 nucleotides matching TRBD1. The CDR3 loop spans 14 amino acids. Germline V gives CDR1 SNHLY, CDR2 FYNNEI. The J segment lost 4 bases and the V segment lost 1 base, leaving 3 bases of the junction unmatched. The CDR3 sequence is CASSEETGVYEQYF. CDR3 DNA sequence: TGTGCCAGCAGTGAAGAGACAGGGGTATACGAGCAGTACTTC. The whole variable domain, remainder taken from reference TRBV2 and TRBJ2-7, is EPEVTQTPSHQVTQMGQEVILRCVPISNHLYFYWYRQILGQKVEFLVSFYNNEISEKSEIFDDQFSVERPDGSNFTLKIRSTKLEDSAMYFCASSEETGVYEQYFGPGTRLTVT.

This clone has a handful of counts. The gene calls are TRBV9 and TRBJ2-1, with 9 bases identical to TRBD2. The CDR3 runs 15 residues. Germline V CDR1 and CDR2: SGDLS, YYNGEE. J was trimmed by 0 bases and V by 4 bases; bases with no gene match: 2. DNA for the CDR3: TGTGCCAGCAGCTTTAGCGGGAGCTCCTACAATGAGCAGTTCTTC. Translation gives CASSFSGSSYNEQFF.

The DNA of the CDR3 is TGTGCCAGCAGTTCTCATCGGTCGCGGGGGTTTAATGAGCAGTTCTTC. Translated, it gives CASSSHRSRGFNEQFF. The chain recombines TRBV27 with TRBJ2-1, with 7 positions matching TRBD2. Germline values: CDR1 MNHEY, CDR2 SMNVEV (reference sequence). Germline trimming cut 4 bases from V and 7 bases from J; bases unmatched to any gene: 13. The CDR3 covers 16 residues.

The J gene is TRBJ2-1, the V gene TRBV2, with 10 nucleotides matching TRBD2. V lost 7 bases and J lost 0; bases outside the gene matches: 6. CDR3 length equals 16 residues. Germline values: CDR1 SNHLY, CDR2 FYNNEI. CDR3 sequence: CASITSGKSSYNEQFF. Here the CDR3 DNA reads TGTGCCAGCATTACTAGCGGGAAGAGCTCCTACAATGAGCAGTTCTTC.

This sequence joins TRBV30 and TRBJ2-5, with D perhaps TRBD1 (5 bases). The tail of the sequence fits TRBJ2-7 better, so the J call may be wrong. Per germline, CDR1 GTSNPN and CDR2 SVGIG (reference sequence). CDR3 size: 15 residues. CDR3 in amino acids: CAWSPKAGLSYEQYF. Here the CDR3 DNA reads TGTGCCTGGAGCCCAAAGGCAGGGCTAAGCTACGAGCAGTACTTC.

The chain uses TRBV2 and TRBJ1-5; D unresolved. The CDR3 consists of 12 residues. Germline V gene lookup returns CDR1 SNHLY and CDR2 FYNNEI. V was shortened by 6 bases and J by 9 bases, with 12 bases between the two germline ends. The CDR3, as DNA: TGTGCCAGCAGGGGAGAGGTCTCGCCCCAGCATTTT. Amino acids: CASRGEVSPQHF. Full variable domain (remainder filled in from reference TRBV2 and TRBJ1-5): EPEVTQTPSHQVTQMGQEVILRCVPISNHLYFYWYRQILGQKVEFLVSFYNNEISEKSEIFDDQFSVERPDGSNFTLKIRSTKLEDSAMYFCASRGEVSPQHFGDGTRLSIL.